These T cell receptor beta chains were read from a single sample in a study of OX40 agonist ivuxolimab in advanced cancers. Here immunoSEQ multiplex PCR was the method, and the copy in TCRdb shows in-frame clones only, minus some. This table holds 57,000 or so clones, about 90% found once. The sample consisted of CD4+ or CD8+ T cells sorted from blood, taken in a trial of the OX40 agonist ivuxolimab. The receptors here all came from an adult with an advanced solid tumor such as melanoma, head and neck, liver or kidney cancer. The CDR3 runs from the conserved cysteine through the conserved F or W. The D gene is left open where the match is weak. The size entry is marked missing in some rows and otherwise reads once, few, many or a size class.

abundance,j_gene,v_gene,d_gene,len,CDR3aa,CDR3nt
-,TRBJ2-5,TRBV28,-,14,CASGGAGGIETQYF,TGTGCCAGCGGGGGGGCAGGGGGCATAGAGACCCAGTACTTC
-,TRBJ2-7,TRBV5-5,TRBD2,15,CASSPRGLAGDEQYF,TGTGCCAGCAGCCCGCGAGGACTAGCGGGAGACGAGCAGTACTTC
-,TRBJ1-3,TRBV7-9,-,16,CASSSGQLAVGNTIYF,TGTGCCAGCAGCTCCGGACAGCTCGCCGTTGGAAACACCATATATTTT
-,TRBJ2-1,TRBV15,TRBD1,14,CATSRPPTQGRQFF,TGTGCCACCAGCAGACCGCCGACACAGGGGCGGCAGTTCTTC
-,TRBJ1-5,TRBV28,-,15,CASSFIVASNQPQHF,TGTGCCAGCAGTTTTATAGTGGCTAGCAATCAGCCCCAGCATTTT
-,TRBJ2-1,TRBV6-5,-,14,CASRTTGGGNEQFF,TGTGCCAGCAGGACCACGGGGGGCGGCAATGAGCAGTTCTTC
-,TRBJ2-5,TRBV6-5,-,12,CASSLNQETQYF,TGTGCCAGCAGCCTTAATCAAGAGACCCAGTACTTC
-,TRBJ1-6,TRBV21-1,-,15,CASSRGQRGTSPLHF,TGTGCCAGCAGCAGGGGACAGAGAGGAACATCACCCCTCCACTTT
-,TRBJ2-5,TRBV28,TRBD1,15,CASRGQGVLRETQYF,TGTGCCAGCAGGGGACAGGGAGTCCTTAGGGAGACCCAGTACTTC
-,TRBJ2-7,TRBV14,-,17,CASSRRGREGFRGEQYF,TGTGCCAGCAGCCGGAGGGGTCGTGAAGGGTTCAGGGGAGAGCAGTACTTC
-,TRBJ2-6,TRBV4-3,-,15,CASSRTNSGANVLTF,TGCGCCAGCAGCCGAACTAATTCTGGGGCCAACGTCCTGACTTTC
-,TRBJ2-2,TRBV10-3,-,14,CAISESEGTGELFF,TGTGCCATCAGTGAGTCTGAAGGGACCGGGGAGCTGTTTTTT
-,TRBJ1-5,TRBV27,TRBD1,17,CASSLFGTGGGNQPQHF,TGTGCCAGCAGTTTATTCGGGACAGGGGGGGGGAATCAGCCCCAGCATTTT
few,TRBJ1-2,TRBV7-9,-,13,CASSRDWSYGYTF,TGTGCCAGCAGCAGGGACTGGAGTTATGGCTACACCTTC
-,TRBJ1-2,TRBV4-2,-,16,CASSQGARWGSYGYTF,TGTGCCAGCAGCCAAGGGGCCCGTTGGGGGAGCTATGGCTACACCTTC
-,TRBJ1-6,TRBV19,-,12,CASARRGSPLHF,TGTGCCAGTGCCCGGCGGGGTTCACCCCTCCACTTT
-,TRBJ1-1,TRBV6-5,-,15,CASRPLTGKDTEAFF,TGTGCCAGCAGGCCCCTCACCGGGAAAGACACTGAAGCTTTCTTT
-,TRBJ2-1,TRBV28,TRBD2,16,CASSTPGGSHYNEQFF,TGTGCCAGCAGTACCCCGGGAGGGAGTCACTACAATGAGCAGTTCTTC
-,TRBJ1-3,TRBV6-5,-,12,CASRSSGNTIYF,TGTGCCAGCAGGAGTTCTGGAAACACCATATATTTT
-,TRBJ1-1,TRBV4-3,-,14,CASSPRAMNAEAFF,TGCGCCAGCAGCCCACGGGCCATGAACGCTGAAGCTTTCTTT
-,TRBJ2-3,TRBV6-5,-,14,CASSYSRVRDTQYF,TGTGCCAGCAGTTACTCAAGGGTTAGAGATACGCAGTATTTT
-,TRBJ2-3,TRBV27,TRBD2,15,CASSPRTSGRDTQYF,TGTGCCAGCAGTCCACGGACTAGCGGGAGAGATACGCAGTATTTT
-,TRBJ1-2,TRBV6-5,TRBD1,13,CASRDRVWDGYTF,TGTGCCAGCAGAGACAGGGTTTGGGATGGCTACACCTTC
-,TRBJ2-3,TRBV18,-,12,CASSPDTDTQYF,TGTGCCAGCTCCCCCGATACAGATACGCAGTATTTT
once,TRBJ1-1,TRBV9,-,14,CASSVVSTNTEAFF,TGTGCCAGCAGCGTAGTCTCGACCAACACTGAAGCTTTCTTT
-,TRBJ2-3,TRBV6-4,-,13,CASRGPNTDTQYF,TGTGCCAGCAGGGGCCCTAACACAGATACGCAGTATTTT